Below are 26 T cell receptor beta chains sequenced from a single sample in a study of post-analysis software for immune sequencing data. Study-wide points: Several TRBV segments, TRBV5-6, TRBV5-1 and TRBV20-1 among them, were found more frequent in patients than controls.

The antigens of these receptors remain unknown. Built from TCR beta cDNA, the libraries had unique molecular identifiers in them. TCRdb called the PCR reads again in MiXCR, with one record for every CDR3 protein. The profile covers roughly 730,000 distinct CDR3 sequences, with roughly 27% appearing a single time and approximately 0.6% taken by the ten largest. The sample was blood. The source of these receptors is a girl between 10 and 17 years old with multiple sclerosis.

The rearrangement joins TRBV7-9 to TRBJ2-5, with 7 nucleotides matching TRBD2. J was trimmed by 0 bases and V by 7 bases; bases with no gene match: 14. In germline, CDR1 is SEHNR, CDR2 FQNEAQ (reference sequence). This CDR3 is 17 amino acids long. CDR3 loop: CASTKVFSGLYQETQYF. The CDR3 DNA is TGTGCCAGCACCAAAGTGTTTAGCGGGCTGTACCAAGAGACCCAGTACTTC.

A remark on this clonotype: At one of its ends the junction is not consistent with the germline gene, which may arise from a read error. This rearrangement joins TRBV6-5 to TRBJ2-1, with 13 positions matching TRBD2. The CDR3 loop spans 15 amino acids. CDR1 and CDR2 from the germline V gene are MNHEY and SVGAGI. In DNA, the CDR3 is TGTGCCAGCAGTAGAGGACTAGCGGGAGTAGGTGAGCGGTTCTTC. This codes for CASSRGLAGVGERFF.

This chain joins TRBV20-1 and TRBJ2-3; D is unresolved. The germline V and J ends were trimmed by 4 bases and 1 base, with 9 bases remaining between them. The V gene's germline CDR1 is DFQATT and CDR2 SNEGSKA (reference sequence). The CDR3 length is 13 residues. The CDR3, as DNA: TGCAGTGCTATGGGCGTAGGCACAGATACGCAGTATTTT. Translated: CSAMGVGTDTQYF.

This clonotype was observed a handful of times. The rearrangement links TRBV19 to TRBJ2-1; 13 nucleotides match TRBD2. The CDR3 has 17 residues. Germline V gene sequence: CDR1 LNHDA, CDR2 SQIVND (reference sequence). The trim removed 5 bases at V and 0 bases at J, leaving 4 bases unmatched. The CDR3 nucleotides read TGTGCCAGTAGTGTCACTAGCGGGAGGGCCTCCTACAATGAGCAGTTCTTC. Translated: CASSVTSGRASYNEQFF.

The rearrangement uses TRBV5-1 and TRBJ1-2; tentatively, D is TRBD1 (5 bases). The ends were cut back, 0 bases at V and 7 bases at J, with 10 bases in the middle. Germline lookup yields CDR1 SGHRS and CDR2 YFSETQ. The CDR3 consists of 13 residues. CDR3 amino acids: CASSLAGLSGYTF. In DNA form, the CDR3 reads TGCGCCAGCAGCTTGGCGGGGCTAAGTGGCTACACCTTC.

The chain carries TRBV27 and TRBJ2-2; 12 bases agree with TRBD2. The CDR3 is 16 residues long. The V gene's germline CDR1 is MNHEY and CDR2 SMNVEV (reference sequence). The trim removed 7 bases at V and 6 bases at J, leaving 9 bases unmatched. CDR3 amino acids: CASTFARLAGAGELFF. CDR3 sequence (DNA): TGTGCCAGCACCTTTGCCCGACTAGCGGGAGCCGGGGAGCTGTTTTTT.

Regarding this clonotype: A read error may produce the germline difference seen at one junction end. The V call is TRBV12-3 or TRBV12-4, the J call TRBJ2-3, with D maybe TRBD1 (6 bases). The CDR3 is made up of 14 amino acids. The CDR3 loop is CASSFGGSADAQYF. CDR3 coding DNA: TGTGCCAGCAGTTTTGGGGGCAGCGCAGATGCGCAGTATTTT.

This clonotype has a handful of counts. This sequence joins TRBV20-1 and TRBJ1-6; unclear D gene. Per germline, CDR1 DFQATT and CDR2 SNEGSKA (reference sequence). The CDR3 sequence is 13 residues long. CDR3 bases: TGCACCGCAAAGGGCGCCAATAATTCACCCCTCCACTTT. Its translation: CTAKGANNSPLHF.

Note on this clonotype: A read error is possible here, since a much larger clone lies one base away. The chain employs TRBV7-2 and TRBJ2-7; D might be TRBD1 (5 bases). The DNA end is a closer match to TRBJ2-5, so the J assignment may be wrong. The germline CDR1 and CDR2 sequences are SGHTA and FQGNSA. The CDR3 is 12 residues long. For the CDR3, the DNA is TGTGCCAGCCACGTGACAGTGGGGACCCAGTACTTC. As protein: CASHVTVGTQYF.

The rearrangement joins TRBV20-1 to TRBJ1-3; D ambiguous. Germline V lookup: CDR1 DFQATT, CDR2 SNEGSKA (reference sequence). The CDR3 is 15 amino acids. Between the trimmed V and J ends, which lost 1 base and 0 bases, there was a span of 10 bases. CDR3 nucleotides: TGCAGTGCTAGAGCTTACAGAAACTCTGGAAACACCATATATTTT. Its translation is CSARAYRNSGNTIYF.

The CDR3 bases are TGCGCCAGCAGGACGGGACTGTACGATAGCATGGAGTACTTC. Protein product: CASRTGLYDSMEYF. This rearrangement joins TRBV10-2 to TRBJ2-5, with D perhaps matching TRBD2 (6 bases). V was clipped by 6 bases and J by 12 bases, with 23 bases between them. Per germline, CDR1 WSHSY and CDR2 SAAADI. This CDR3 has 14 residues.

This chain links TRBV12-3 or TRBV12-4 with TRBJ1-5; the D gene is possibly TRBD1 (5 bases). V lost 3 bases to trimming and J lost 5 bases, with 14 bases between them. The CDR3 is made up of 15 amino acids. CDR3 protein: CASSFRLRVDQPQHF. The CDR3 DNA is TGTGCCAGCAGTTTTCGGCTCAGGGTGGATCAGCCCCAGCATTTT.

This chain connects TRBV2 to TRBJ1-5; D possibly corresponds to TRBD1 (6 bases). Germline CDR1 reads SNHLY; CDR2 reads FYNNEI. The CDR3 runs to 15 residues. With 7 bases removed from V and 1 base from J, the gap between germline ends came to 14 bases. CDR3 nucleotide sequence: TGTGCCAGCAAGAGGGAGACAGGAAGCAATCAGCCCCAGCATTTT. It yields the protein CASKRETGSNQPQHF.

This clonotype has only a few counts. The genes are TRBV6-2 or TRBV6-3 and TRBJ1-5; D not certain. The ends were cut back, 2 bases at V and 2 bases at J, with 10 bases in the middle. Germline V lookup: CDR1 MNHEY, CDR2 SVGEGT. CDR3 length: 15 residues. CDR3 nucleotide sequence: TGTGCCAGCAGTTACCTAGGTCTCGGCAATCAGCCCCAGCATTTT. Protein: CASSYLGLGNQPQHF.

This chain connects TRBV5-1 to TRBJ2-5; D possibly corresponds to TRBD2 (6 bases). The V end lost 0 bases, the J end lost 5 bases, and 14 bases lay between the germline ends. Germline lookup yields CDR1 SGHRS and CDR2 YFSETQ. The CDR3 is 15 residues long. CDR3 in amino acids: CASSLAPGLEETQYF. CDR3 in DNA: TGCGCCAGCAGCTTGGCACCGGGACTTGAGGAGACCCAGTACTTC. The full variable domain, its missing parts supplied by reference TRBV5-1 and TRBJ2-5, is KAGVTQTPRYLIKTRGQQVTLSCSPISGHRSVSWYQQTPGQGLQFLFEYFSETQRNKGNFPGRFSGRQFSNSRSEMNVSTLELGDSALYLCASSLAPGLEETQYFGPGTRLLVL.

This chain links TRBV7-9 with TRBJ2-3, with D hard to call. There are 12 residues in the CDR3. V was shortened by 5 bases and J by 7 bases, with 10 bases between the two germline ends. Germline CDR1 SEHNR, CDR2 FQNEAQ (reference sequence). CDR3 in DNA: TGTGCCAGCAGCCTCCCTCTGAATACGCAGTATTTT. Protein sequence: CASSLPLNTQYF.

V gene TRBV7-9 combines with J gene TRBJ1-2, with a tentative D call TRBD1 (5 bases). The length of the CDR3 is 14 residues. In germline, CDR1 is SEHNR, CDR2 FQNEAQ (reference sequence). V gave up 7 bases and J gave up 4 bases, with 16 bases separating them. The CDR3 DNA sequence: TGTGCCAGCAACTTTTTGCCCGACAGCTATGGCTACACCTTC. It is translated as CASNFLPDSYGYTF.

This clonotype occurred once. The chain uses TRBV29-1 and TRBJ1-1, with no clear D. The CDR3 runs to 13 residues. Trimming pared 7 bases from V and 4 bases from J, leaving 16 bases between. The germline CDR1 and CDR2 sequences are SQVTM and ANQGSEA. The CDR3 sequence is CSAYDLWSTEAFF. Written as DNA, the CDR3 is TGCAGCGCATACGACCTTTGGAGCACTGAAGCTTTCTTT.

CDR3 loop: CASSQDRWAGVNEQFF. In DNA form, the CDR3 reads TGTGCCAGCAGCCAAGATCGGTGGGCGGGAGTGAATGAGCAGTTCTTC. The genes are TRBV3-1 and TRBJ2-1, with 7 nucleotides matching TRBD2. CDR1 LGHDT and CDR2 YNNKEL come from the germline V gene (reference sequence). The length of the CDR3 is 16 residues. J gave up 7 bases and V 0 bases, and 9 bases lay outside the gene matches.

Only a few counts were recorded for this clonotype. The chain employs TRBV28 and TRBJ2-7, with 7 bases that match TRBD1. There are 16 residues in the CDR3. J lost 3 bases, V lost 6 bases, and 14 bases had no gene match. Germline V gives CDR1 MDHEN, CDR2 SYDVKM. DNA for the CDR3: TGTGCCAGCAGGACCCAGACAGGGATTAATTTCTACGAGCAGTACTTC. This translates into CASRTQTGINFYEQYF.

A word on this clonotype: A read error is possible here, since a much larger clone lies one base away. The rearrangement links TRBV20-1 to TRBJ2-5; 9 bases line up with TRBD2. Per germline, CDR1 DFQATT and CDR2 SNEGSKA (reference sequence). V trimming: 3 bases; J trimming: 11 bases; junction bases outside the gene matches: 16. This CDR3 comprises 15 residues. CDR3 region: CSARMSGRTGNEQYF. In DNA, the CDR3 is TGCAGTGCTAGGATGAGCGGGAGGACGGGCAATGAGCAGTACTTC.

A word on this clonotype: Germline is not matched at one junction end, which may reflect a read error. This chain's CDR3 is CASSLIDRVNSSPPHF. The CDR3 nucleotides read TGTGCCAGCAGTTTAATTGACAGAGTAAACAGCTCACCCCCCCACTTT. The chain couples TRBV28 to TRBJ1-6, with a weak D call TRBD1 (5 bases). The CDR3 is made up of 16 amino acids. The V gene's germline CDR1 is MDHEN and CDR2 SYDVKM.

This clonotype was detected a few times. The V and J genes are TRBV27 and TRBJ1-2; 8 bases line up with TRBD1. This CDR3 region has 16 residues. CDR1 and CDR2 from the germline V gene are MNHEY and SMNVEV (reference sequence). The J segment lost 4 bases and the V segment lost 6 bases, leaving 13 bases of the junction unmatched. The DNA of the CDR3 is TGTGCCAGCAGCCTAAAACCCGGACAGGGAGGCTATGGCTACACCTTC. Protein sequence: CASSLKPGQGGYGYTF.

This clonotype was detected only a few times. The gene calls are TRBV12-1 and TRBJ2-3; TRBD2, the table's D call, was not compared with the DNA. TRBV12-1 is designated a pseudogene. The length of the CDR3 is 21 residues. The CDR3, as DNA: TGTGCCAGCCCCCGGCCTGCGGGACCCACCGCACCTAGTGCCCGCACAGATACGCAGTATTTT. It yields the protein CASPRPAGPTAPSARTDTQYF.

This clonotype was detected a few times. The V and J genes are TRBV29-1 and TRBJ2-1, with TRBD2 matching over 9 bases. CDR3 length: 16 residues. Germline assignment: CDR1 SQVTM and CDR2 ANQGSEA. V shed 6 bases, J shed 1 base, and the junction held 10 bases outside the gene matches. For the CDR3, the DNA is TGCAGCGTGCTTGGGACTAGCTCGGTGTCCTACAATGAGCAGTTCTTC. It specifies CSVLGTSSVSYNEQFF.

The rearrangement joins TRBV19 to TRBJ2-7, with TRBD2 matching over 10 bases. This CDR3 region has 14 residues. Germline V gene lookup returns CDR1 LNHDA and CDR2 SQIVND (reference sequence). Unmatched junction bases numbered 1, after V lost 3 bases and J lost 2 bases. The CDR3 bases are TGTGCCAGTAGTATTACTAGCGGGGCCTACGAGCAGTACTTC. Translation: CASSITSGAYEQYF.